This T cell receptor beta chain is from a study of blood T cells in healthy people across ages (dated by TCRdb to the mid-2010s). Describing the broader study: In model experiments, roughly one uniquely barcoded TCR beta cDNA molecule per two T cells was captured by template switching. To track age-related changes in TCR beta repertoire diversity, the study relied on deep sequencing normalized with unique cDNA molecular identifiers. To avoid experimental bias, donors of different ages were spread randomly across the sequencing lanes. The study analyzed two additional independent replicas of 1 million unique cDNA reads from the same blood draw for two donors, one aged 18 to 29 and one aged 80 or older. Donors were grouped into four age groups: young (average approximately 15 years), middle-aged (39), aged (62) and long-lived (about 82). What the research found in general, with its limitations: Observed TCR beta diversity correlated strongly with the percentage of naive T cells measured by flow cytometry. Observed TCR beta diversity per million T cells fell roughly linearly with age, and a significant reduction was already apparent by age approximately 40. Since profiling was done on bulk unsorted PBMCs, naive and antigen-experienced compartments could not be conclusively compared. Because the CMV infection status of the donors was unknown, age-related changes in expanded clonotypes may potentially have been confounded. Estimates of total diversity from one million sequenced T cells were regarded as lower bounds and underestimates. Compared with the aged group, the long-lived group had more naive CD4+ T cells, fewer expanded clones and increased TCR diversity, suggesting age selection.

The library came from 5' RACE. Sequenced using an Illumina HiSeq 2500. A second PCR of 7 to 11 cycles was performed with a sample-barcoded 5' primer and a J-beta primer mix. Each TCR beta cDNA molecule received a unique molecular identifier from a template-switch 5' adaptor carrying 12 random nucleotides. Each sample yielded at least 3 million CDR3-containing paired-end reads. First-strand cDNA was synthesized from all RNA with the Mint cDNA synthesis kit, primed by a TRBC-specific oligonucleotide. Following uracil-DNA glycosylase treatment, a first 18-cycle PCR with universal primers M1SS and BC2_uni_R was performed on all cDNA. The source study handled its data this way. For normalization, 1 million high-quality reads were randomly selected from each sample, with every read carrying a distinct molecular identifier. Instead of being binned into consensus sequences, reads that shared molecular identifiers were thrown out. MiTCR, set to a Q25 quality threshold and the strictest error-elimination algorithm, was used for CDR3 identification, clonotype clustering and error correction. A nonparametric unseen species model with Euler transformation was used to estimate a lower bound on total TCR beta diversity. The public sequencing data were trimmed at Q25 with fastp and processed into clonotypes with MiXCR by TCRdb, which kept only in-frame beta chains. Entries are consolidated by CDR3 protein sequence, retaining the most common genes and DNA. The V and J calls here are based on TCRdb, not the publication. The sample has around 850,000 distinct CDR3 sequences on record, about 34% of them singletons. Approximately 13% of the sample lies in the top ten.

Systemically healthy Caucasian individuals from Russia, some 38 in total and aged roughly 6 to 100 years, were included as donors. Around 9.9 milliliters of peripheral blood were collected from each donor into EDTA-treated Vacutainer tubes. Ficoll-Paque density-gradient centrifugation was used to isolate PBMCs, with at least 6.5 million per sample. Total RNA, at least 5 micrograms per sample, was extracted from PBMCs with Trizol reagent. For every donor, an aliquot of PBMCs went through flow cytometry to measure the percentages of naive CD45RAhigh/CD27high T cells. In the case of this clonotype: What antigen it recognizes has not been identified. The sample holds no much larger clone one base away, and base qualities are not on file.

The receptor comes from a man aged 18 to 29 in good health. The sequencing sample was made of blood.

The sequenced DNA is TGTGCTAGTGGTTTGGTCCAGTCCTATGGCTACACCTTC. Translation gives CASGLVQSYGYTF. The rearranged segments are TRBV12-5 and TRBJ1-2; the D gene is not confidently resolved. Based on the germline V gene, the CDR1 and CDR2 sequences are LGHNT and FRNRAP. Between the V and J ends, shortened by 0 bases and 4 bases respectively, the junction contains 6 bases. From the cysteine up to the phenylalanine, the CDR3 has a length of 13 residues. Of all the DNA, just the CDR3 is kept, 39 bases in frame from base 1.